This T cell receptor (beta chain) was sequenced during a study of regulatory T cells in long-lasting Graves disease. Per the germline V gene, CDR1 is DFQATT and CDR2 is SNEGSKA (reference sequence). The CDR3 consists of 14 residues. Between the trimmed V and J ends, which lost 6 bases and 8 bases, there was a span of 22 bases. Through Arm-PCR of CDR3 regions and iRepertoire HTBI primers, TCR beta libraries were built. TCRdb used MiXCR to reprocess the multiplex PCR reads, holding one entry per CDR3 protein. The table records a few hundred thousand distinct CDR3 sequences, 16% of them present only once. The time point denotes: newly diagnosed GD, antithyroid drugs for less than 3 months. PBMC RNA was the source of the TCR library. This clonotype was observed many times. This sample was shared with a second study, whose subject was T cells in Graves' hyperthyroidism and ophthalmopathy. That paper states: Every diagnosis used clinical symptoms, serum thyroxine and TRAb, thyroid ultrasound and orbital computed tomography. The TCR CDR3 was amplified in a first-round RT-PCR using the HTBI primer set.

This TCR was recovered from a woman in her late teens or twenties with Graves disease. The chain combines TRBV20-1 with TRBJ1-2; D gene uncertain. The material sequenced was peripheral blood mononuclear cells (PBMCs), taken at new diagnosis, from a patient treated with antithyroid drugs. DNA of the CDR3: TGCAGTGCGGCAGAGATGAGAAACCTGGAGGGCTACACCTTC. Its protein product is CSAAEMRNLEGYTF.